The 15 T cell receptor beta chains below come from one sample, sequenced in a study of vaccination effects on CD4 cells after COVID-19. Viral peptide pools were used in the ViraFEST assay to expand antigen-specific CD4+ T cells, and sequencing came afterward. The culture ran for around 10 days before CD4+ T cells were isolated. No vaccinee had earlier SARS-CoV-2 infection, and nucleocapsid antibodies were negative. Their target antigens are unknown. Only in-frame clones appear in the TCRdb table, and some are missing; sequencing was by immunoSEQ multiplex PCR. The data contain 40,000 to 50,000 clones, approximately 70% of them singletons. The sequences come from CD4+ T cells from PBMCs cultured with HCoV-OC43 spike peptides, collected before COVID-19 vaccination. Subset: HCoV-OC43 spike overlapping peptide pool stimulation. The receptors were gathered from a human donor who received a COVID-19 vaccine.

The genes are TRBV13 and TRBJ2-5, with 11 bases identical to TRBD1. CDR3 size: 17 residues. The ends lost 5 bases at V and 1 base at J; junction bases unmatched: 9. Germline assignment: CDR1 PRHDT and CDR2 FYEKMQ (reference sequence). CDR3 amino acids: CASSTLGQGAIQETQYF. The DNA for the CDR3 is TGTGCCAGCAGCACCCTAGGACAGGGGGCTATCCAAGAGACCCAGTACTTC. The variable domain in full, with the rest retrieved from reference TRBV13 and TRBJ2-5, is AAGVIQSPRHLIKEKRETATLKCYPIPRHDTVYWYQQGPGQDPQFLISFYEKMQSDKGSIPDRFSAQQFSDYHSELNMSSLELGDSALYFCASSTLGQGAIQETQYFGPGTRLLVL.

This clone was picked up a small number of times. The chain is built from TRBV6-5 and TRBJ1-2; 9 bases map to TRBD1. Losses at the gene ends were 7 bases for V and 11 bases for J; bases not matched to a gene: 11. Per germline, CDR1 MNHEY and CDR2 SVGAGI. This CDR3 is built from 13 residues. The CDR3 DNA sequence: TGTGCCAGCACCAACTGGAGGGACAGGGAGTACACCTTC. This translates into CASTNWRDREYTF.

This clone was observed a few times. The genes are TRBV28 and TRBJ1-4, with TRBD1 matching over 8 bases. The CDR3 runs 15 residues. Germline values: CDR1 MDHEN, CDR2 SYDVKM. J gave up 4 bases and V 6 bases, and 7 bases lay outside the gene matches. The CDR3 DNA reads as TGTGCCAGCAGGACCACAGGGGGGCATAATGAAAAACTGTTTTTT. As protein: CASRTTGGHNEKLFF.

The CDR3 is CASSSELAGRETQYF. The CDR3 bases are TGTGCCAGCAGTTCAGAACTAGCGGGACGAGAGACCCAGTACTTC. This chain uses TRBV27 with TRBJ2-5; TRBD2 agrees at 10 bases. V dropped 4 bases and J dropped 4; count of bases not matched to a gene: 6. CDR1 is MNHEY, CDR2 SMNVEV, per germline (reference sequence). This CDR3 comprises 15 residues.

The V call is TRBV19, the J call TRBJ2-7; 8 bases agree with TRBD1. V was clipped by 5 bases and J by 3 bases; unmatched bases: 6. Germline CDR1 LNHDA, CDR2 SQIVND (reference sequence). The CDR3 has 14 amino acids. The CDR3 DNA follows: TGTGCCAGTAGTGTTCGGGACAGGCGCTACGAGCAGTACTTC. Translating it yields CASSVRDRRYEQYF. Filled out from reference TRBV19 and TRBJ2-7, the complete variable domain reads DGGITQSPKYLFRKEGQNVTLSCEQNLNHDAMYWYRQDPGQGLRLIYYSQIVNDFQKGDIAEGYSVSREKKESFPLTVTSAQKNPTAFYLCASSVRDRRYEQYFGPGTRLTVT.

This clone appeared a few times. The chain employs TRBV5-6 and TRBJ1-1; D unclear. Germline lookup yields CDR1 SGHDT and CDR2 YYEEEE. The V end was cut by 0 bases, the J end by 1 base, with 4 bases between. The CDR3 length is 13 residues. CDR3 nucleotide sequence: TGTGCCAGCAGCTTGGCCAGGAACACTGAAGCTTTCTTT. Its translation is CASSLARNTEAFF. Full variable domain (outside the CDR3, taken from reference TRBV5-6 and TRBJ1-1): DAGVTQSPTHLIKTRGQQVTLRCSPKSGHDTVSWYQQALGQGPQFIFQYYEEEERQRGNFPDRFSGHQFPNYSSELNVNALLLGDSALYLCASSLARNTEAFFGQGTRLTVV.

This clone was seen a few times. This rearrangement joins TRBV30 to TRBJ2-7, with 7 bases lining up with TRBD1. Trimming removed 2 bases from V and 9 bases from J; junction bases left unmatched: 4. The germline V gene has CDR1 GTSNPN and CDR2 SVGIG (reference sequence). The CDR3 has 11 residues. The CDR3 loop reads CAWSRQGGQYF. The CDR3 nucleotides are TGTGCCTGGAGTCGACAGGGCGGGCAGTACTTC.

This chain connects TRBV21-1 to TRBJ2-7; the table gives TRBD1 as D, unverified against the DNA. TRBV21-1 is a pseudogene. CDR3 size: 12 residues. The CDR3 region has the DNA TGTGCCAGCAGTATGGGGCCCTCCGAGCAGTACTTC. Translation: CASSMGPSEQYF.

The rearrangement uses TRBV20-1 and TRBJ2-4; 7 bases match TRBD2. V shed 1 base, J shed 13 bases, and the junction held 1 base outside the gene matches. Per the germline V gene, CDR1 is DFQATT and CDR2 is SNEGSKA (reference sequence). This CDR3 is built from 10 residues. CDR3 in amino acids: CSARGEGQYF. CDR3 nucleotides: TGCAGTGCTAGAGGGGAGGGGCAGTACTTC.

In this sample, this clone turned up once. The chain combines TRBV5-5 with TRBJ2-5; D may be TRBD1 (5 bases). The CDR3 covers 14 residues. V was pared by 4 bases and J by 1 base, with 11 bases between. Germline CDR1 reads SGHKS; CDR2 reads YYEKEE (reference sequence). The CDR3 DNA follows: TGTGCCAGCAGCCGAGTAGGGGTCCAAGAGACCCAGTACTTC. It specifies CASSRVGVQETQYF.

The chain employs TRBV7-9 and TRBJ1-5; D gene ambiguous. Germline CDR1 reads SEHNR; CDR2 reads FQNEAQ (reference sequence). V gave up 3 bases and J gave up 4 bases, with 7 bases separating them. CDR3 size: 13 residues. CDR3 sequence: CASSFGVNQPQHF. The DNA for the CDR3 is TGTGCCAGCAGCTTCGGGGTGAATCAGCCCCAGCATTTT.

The genes are TRBV6-1 and TRBJ1-1; 8 bases line up with TRBD1. Germline V gene lookup returns CDR1 MNHNS and CDR2 SASEGT. J gave up 2 bases and V 5 bases, and 7 bases lay outside the gene matches. This CDR3 is built from 15 residues. CDR3 bases: TGTGCCAGCAGTCCCGACAGGGGATCAAACACTGAAGCTTTCTTT. This encodes CASSPDRGSNTEAFF.

The chain is built from TRBV10-3 and TRBJ2-7; D is ambiguous. V shed 3 bases and J shed 1 base, with 4 bases lying between them. Germline V gives CDR1 ENHRY, CDR2 SYGVKD. The CDR3 is made up of 12 amino acids. CDR3 nucleotide sequence: TGTGCCATCAGTGAAAATTCCTACGAGCAGTACTTC. This translates into CAISENSYEQYF.

CDR3 in DNA: TGTGCCAGCAGAGGACAAGCAACTAATGAAAAACTGTTTTTT. This encodes CASRGQATNEKLFF. V usage is TRBV7-2 and J usage is TRBJ1-4, with D tentatively TRBD1 (5 bases). Germline V gene lookup returns CDR1 SGHTA and CDR2 FQGNSA. The V end lost 6 bases, the J end lost 0 bases, and 8 bases lay between the germline ends. This CDR3 comprises 14 residues.

The genes are TRBV3-1 (or the pseudogene TRBV3-2) and TRBJ1-6; D perhaps matches TRBD1 (6 bases). The CDR3 covers 15 residues. V was clipped by 6 bases and J by 7 bases, with 16 bases between them. The V gene's germline CDR1 is LGHDT and CDR2 YNNKEL (reference sequence). The DNA for the CDR3 is TGTGCCAGCAGGCCAGCCGGACAGCCAAATTCACCCCTCCACTTT. Translating it yields CASRPAGQPNSPLHF.